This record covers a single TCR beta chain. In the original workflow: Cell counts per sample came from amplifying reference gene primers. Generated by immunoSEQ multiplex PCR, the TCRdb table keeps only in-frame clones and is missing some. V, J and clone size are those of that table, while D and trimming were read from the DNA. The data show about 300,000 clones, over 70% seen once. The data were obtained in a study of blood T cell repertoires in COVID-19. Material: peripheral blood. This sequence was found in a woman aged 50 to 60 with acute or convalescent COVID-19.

This CDR3 reads CASSLELAVTYEQYF. CDR3 sequence (DNA): TGTGCCAGCAGCTTAGAACTAGCGGTAACCTACGAGCAGTACTTC. The rearrangement joins TRBV7-4 to TRBJ2-7, with 8 bases identical to TRBD2. V gave up 1 base and J gave up 2 bases; unmatched junction bases: 4. CDR1 SGHVT and CDR2 SQSDAQ come from the germline V gene. The CDR3 totals 15 residues. Variable domain in full (rest from reference TRBV7-4 and TRBJ2-7): GAGVSQSPRYKVAKRGRDVALRCDSISGHVTLYWYRQTLGQGSEVLTYSQSDAQRDKSGRPSGRFSAERPERSVSTLKIQRTEQGDSAVYLCASSLELAVTYEQYFGPGTRLTVT.